This T cell receptor beta chain was observed in a study of monozygotic twins with inflammatory bowel disease. Study-wide findings and caveats: Cells of different T cell subtypes could not be told apart.

The TCR libraries each used total RNA (about 4,000 ng per library). The authors made each sample's cDNA in eight separate reactions. The unique tags termed UMIs, each holding a 6-nucleotide sample barcode, were added by means of template switching. With the 5' RACE reads reprocessed, TCRdb shows one record per CDR3 protein and no DNA. This listing includes approximately 150,000 distinct CDR3 sequences. Note on this clonotype: Antigen specificity is unknown.

This CDR3 has 14 residues. Germline V lookup: CDR1 KGHDR, CDR2 SFDVKD. The chain combines TRBV24-1 with TRBJ1-2. Sequenced input: blood. The receptor's source is a human donor with ulcerative colitis or Crohn's disease, or a healthy co-twin of an affected twin (not recorded which). This CDR3 reads CATSDSRAPYGYTF.